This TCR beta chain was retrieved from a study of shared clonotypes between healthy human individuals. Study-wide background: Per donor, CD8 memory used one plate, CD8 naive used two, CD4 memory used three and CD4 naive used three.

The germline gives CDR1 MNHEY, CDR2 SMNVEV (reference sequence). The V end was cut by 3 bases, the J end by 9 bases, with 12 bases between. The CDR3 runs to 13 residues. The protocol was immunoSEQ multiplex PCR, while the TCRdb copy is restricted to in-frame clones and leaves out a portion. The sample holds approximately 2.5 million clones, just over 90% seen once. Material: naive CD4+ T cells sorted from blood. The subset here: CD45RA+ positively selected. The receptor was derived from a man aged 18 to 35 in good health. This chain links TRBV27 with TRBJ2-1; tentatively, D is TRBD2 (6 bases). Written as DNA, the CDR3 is TGTGCCAGCAGTTTGTTGGCGGGGCTTGAGCAGTTCTTC. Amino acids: CASSLLAGLEQFF.